Listed here are 14 T cell receptor beta chains from one sample, sequenced in a study of T cell responses to AZD1222 COVID-19 vaccine. Clones were read by immunoSEQ multiplex PCR, and TCRdb kept only the in-frame ones, dropping some. The sample lists 120,000 to 150,000 clones, roughly nine tenths occurring once. Sequencing used peripheral blood, obtained 28 days after the second AZD1222 dose. These receptors were obtained from an adult who received the AZD1222 COVID-19 vaccine.

This chain uses TRBV15 with TRBJ2-7; 8 bases match TRBD2. Trimming at V came to 1 base and at J to 0 bases, leaving 8 bases not matched to a gene. This CDR3 comprises 17 residues. CDR1 and CDR2 from the germline V gene are LNHNV and YYDKDF (reference sequence). CDR3: CATSRVRGREASYEQYF. The CDR3 nucleotides are TGTGCCACCAGCAGAGTGAGAGGGCGGGAGGCCTCCTACGAGCAGTACTTC.

The chain couples TRBV11-2 to TRBJ1-1; D is perhaps TRBD1 (5 bases). Germline V lookup: CDR1 SGHAT, CDR2 FQNNGV. There are 14 residues in the CDR3. V was trimmed by 1 base and J by 5 bases, leaving 11 bases between them. CDR3 in DNA: TGTGCCAGCAGCTTAGGGCAGGGAAGTACTGAAGCTTTCTTT. Translated, it gives CASSLGQGSTEAFF.

Regarding this clone: A read error may produce the germline difference seen at one junction end. The rearrangement links TRBV11-2 to TRBJ2-7; 13 nucleotides match TRBD2. Germline assignment: CDR1 SGHAT and CDR2 FQNNGV. The length of the CDR3 is 15 residues. Written as DNA, the CDR3 is TGTGCCAGCAGCTTAGCCGGGACTAGCGGGATCGATACCGACTTC. Amino acid sequence: CASSLAGTSGIDTDF.

The chain carries TRBV29-1 and TRBJ1-5, with D perhaps TRBD1 (5 bases). V shed 4 bases and J shed 4 bases, with 14 bases lying between them. In germline, CDR1 is SQVTM, CDR2 ANQGSEA. This CDR3 contains 14 residues. The CDR3 spells CSVVWAGRNQPQHF. The DNA for the CDR3 is TGCAGCGTTGTTTGGGCAGGGCGGAATCAGCCCCAGCATTTT.

The chain couples TRBV12-3 or TRBV12-4 to TRBJ1-6; D is undetermined. This CDR3 is 13 amino acids long. Trimming left V 6 bases short and J 10 bases short, with 13 bases between. CDR3 in amino acids: CASSRGVESPLHF. The CDR3 DNA follows: TGTGCCAGCAGCCGTGGGGTTGAATCACCCCTCCACTTT.

The chain has TRBV11-2 and TRBJ2-3; D not resolved. V was clipped by 5 bases and J by 0 bases, with 21 bases between them. CDR1 is SGHAT and CDR2 is FQNNGV in the germline V gene. The CDR3 sequence is 18 residues long. The CDR3 DNA is TGTGCCAGCAGCCCTTGGCTACCGGAACCGACTAGCACAGATACGCAGTATTTT. Protein sequence: CASSPWLPEPTSTDTQYF.

The chain recombines TRBV5-1 with TRBJ2-7, with D possibly matching TRBD1 (6 bases). The CDR3 sequence is 14 residues long. Deletions cut 0 bases from V and 2 bases from J, with 9 bases between. Germline V gene data show CDR1 as SGHRS and CDR2 as YFSETQ. CDR3 nucleotides: TGCGCCAGCAGCTTGGTGCGACAGGCCTACGAGCAGTACTTC. Translated: CASSLVRQAYEQYF.

The chain's CDR3 is CASSQDQGATEAFF. As DNA, the CDR3 is TGTGCCAGCAGCCAAGATCAGGGCGCCACTGAAGCTTTCTTT. This chain uses TRBV14 with TRBJ1-1; the D gene is possibly TRBD1 (5 bases). CDR1 is SGHDN, CDR2 FVKESK, per germline. Deletions cut 0 bases from V and 4 bases from J, with 9 bases between. There are 14 residues in the CDR3.

V gene TRBV6-5 combines with J gene TRBJ2-1, with D hard to call. CDR1 and CDR2 (germline): MNHEY, SVGAGI. The CDR3 extends over 11 amino acids. V gave up 2 bases and J gave up 9 bases, with 5 bases separating them. This chain's CDR3 is CASSYGGEQFF. As DNA, the CDR3 is TGTGCCAGCAGTTACGGTGGTGAGCAGTTCTTC.

This clone was picked up one time. The V and J genes are TRBV27 and TRBJ2-3; 12 bases align to TRBD2. The CDR3 length is 15 residues. Per germline, CDR1 MNHEY and CDR2 SMNVEV (reference sequence). Unmatched junction bases numbered 6, after V lost 6 bases and J lost 5 bases. For the CDR3, the DNA is TGTGCCAGCAGCCTACTAGCGGGGGGAGGAGATACGCAGTATTTT. This translates into CASSLLAGGGDTQYF.

V and J are TRBV19 and TRBJ1-5; the D is unclear. Trimming stripped 6 bases from V and 4 bases from J, with 10 bases between. CDR1 and CDR2 (germline): LNHDA, SQIVND (reference sequence). CDR3 length: 13 amino acids. CDR3 protein: CASSFSQNQPQHF. In nucleotides, the CDR3 is TGTGCCAGTAGCTTCTCCCAGAATCAGCCCCAGCATTTT.

CDR3 DNA sequence: TGTGCCTCAGAGGGGGACCACAATGAGCAGTTCTTC. This gives the protein CASEGDHNEQFF. The rearrangement links TRBV10-3 to TRBJ2-1; D perhaps matches TRBD1 (6 bases). This CDR3 spans 12 amino acids. The V gene lost 11 bases and the J gene lost 5 bases, with 13 bases spanning the gap. Germline CDR1 ENHRY, CDR2 SYGVKD.

This rearrangement joins TRBV24-1 to TRBJ1-2; 10 nucleotides match TRBD1. The J segment lost 8 bases and the V segment lost 3 bases, leaving 5 bases of the junction unmatched. Germline loops: CDR1 KGHDR, CDR2 SFDVKD. The CDR3 spans 14 residues. The CDR3 nucleotides read TGTGCCACCAGTGATACCGGGACAGGGGTCGGCTACACCTTC. It yields the protein CATSDTGTGVGYTF.

The V gene is TRBV6-1, the J gene TRBJ2-3; TRBD1 agrees at 9 bases. The length of the CDR3 is 15 residues. J gave up 4 bases and V 2 bases, and 4 bases lay outside the gene matches. Germline V gene lookup returns CDR1 MNHNS and CDR2 SASEGT. The CDR3 is CASSERGQGPDTQYF. CDR3 coding DNA: TGTGCCAGCAGTGAACGGGGACAGGGCCCAGATACGCAGTATTTT.